This entry concerns a single TCR beta chain. The sample is drawn from a study of shared clonotypes between healthy human individuals. Study details: Donors were a couple of women and a few men aged 18 to 49.

The germline V gene has CDR1 LGHNA and CDR2 YNFKEQ. This CDR3 is built from 13 residues. Trimming left V 4 bases short and J 4 bases short, with 11 bases between. Genomic DNA from unsorted samples was obtained from about 88 million PBMCs (per sample). For each subset, genomic DNA was distributed in equal portions over several immunoSEQ plates. The table came from immunoSEQ multiplex PCR; TCRdb's copy has only in-frame clones and leaves some out. The data contain around 500,000 clones, 70% to 80% of them singletons. This receptor was taken from a woman aged 40 to 50 in good health. Some clones in this sample may be carry-over from other donors' samples. Material: PBMCs. The chain has TRBV4-2 and TRBJ2-7; no clear D gene. This CDR3 is CASSPSGGYEQYF. The CDR3 DNA sequence: TGTGCCAGCAGCCCATCTGGTGGGTACGAGCAGTACTTC.